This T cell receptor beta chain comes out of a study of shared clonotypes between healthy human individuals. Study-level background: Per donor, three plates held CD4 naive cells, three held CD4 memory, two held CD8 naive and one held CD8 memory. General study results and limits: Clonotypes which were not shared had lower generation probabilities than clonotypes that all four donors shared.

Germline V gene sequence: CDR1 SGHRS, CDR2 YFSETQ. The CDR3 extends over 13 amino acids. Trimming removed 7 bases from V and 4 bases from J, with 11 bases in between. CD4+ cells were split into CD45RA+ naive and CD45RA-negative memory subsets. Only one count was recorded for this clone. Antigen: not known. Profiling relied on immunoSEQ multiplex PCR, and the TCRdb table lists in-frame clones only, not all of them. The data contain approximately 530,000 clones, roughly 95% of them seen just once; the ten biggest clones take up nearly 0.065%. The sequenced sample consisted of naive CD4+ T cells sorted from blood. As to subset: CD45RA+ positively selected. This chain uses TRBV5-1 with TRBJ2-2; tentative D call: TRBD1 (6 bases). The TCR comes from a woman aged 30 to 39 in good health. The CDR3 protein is CASGQGGTGELFF. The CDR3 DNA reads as TGCGCCAGCGGTCAAGGGGGCACCGGGGAGCTGTTTTTT.